One TCR beta chain is described in this entry. Investigators performed immunoSEQ version v3.0 at survey level. Profiled with immunoSEQ multiplex PCR; TCRdb holds only in-frame clones, not every one. The sample consists of some 28,000 clones, around 95% of them appearing once. Trimming pared 1 base from V and 5 bases from J, leaving 16 bases between. The germline V gene encodes CDR1 SGHNT and CDR2 YYREEE (reference sequence). This CDR3 contains 15 residues. This sample stems from a study of long-term antiretroviral therapy in people with HIV. Study-wide context: The 2015 immediate-ART recommendation was preceded by the earliest samples by about a decade.

The material was unsorted PBMCs, obtained 5.3 years after starting antiretroviral therapy. The TCR comes from a man between 45 and 60 years old with HIV. The chain recombines TRBV5-4 with TRBJ2-7, with D perhaps being TRBD1 or TRBD2 (5 bases each). CDR3 sequence: CASSLFAGRGDEQYF. The CDR3 nucleotides read TGTGCCAGCAGCTTGTTTGCAGGGAGAGGGGACGAGCAGTACTTC.